Below, 13 T cell receptor beta chains from the same sample are listed, as sequenced in a study of CD8+ T cells in alopecia areata (dated by TCRdb to the late 2010s). Cells from mouse cutaneous lymph nodes were pooled, stained for CD4, CD8alpha, NKG2D, NKG2ACE and other markers, and then sorted on a BD Influx. The library came from the immunoSEQ multiplex PCR assay. RNA was extracted from all samples and reverse transcribed into cDNA, which served as template for TCR sequencing. TCRdb holds this immuneACCESS table with in-frame rearrangements only. Some clones are missing; in checked studies, unresolved V genes explain under half, and the rest has no known cause. This sample was tabulated with approximately 280,000 clones, among which there are no singletons. The ten largest clones take up around 1.2% of the sample. Input material: CD4+ T cells sorted from a lymph node. Receptors originate from a C3H/HeJ mouse with alopecia areata. In terms of MHC, this strain is H2-k.

This clone was detected only a few times. The listed genes are named as in mouse. The chain's CDR3 is CASSVGGGNSPLYF. CDR3 bases read: TGTGCCAGCAGTGTGGGGGGAGGGAATTCGCCC. The V call is TRBV13-1, the J call TRBJ1-6; TRBD1 might be the D (5 bases). The CDR3 end falls 3 residues outside the read, so it is completed with the germline J gene. TRBJ1-6 is an ORF, with its function uncertain. Germline values: CDR1 NSHNY, CDR2 SYGAGN. With 3 bases removed from V and 7 bases from J, the gap between germline ends came to 11 bases. The CDR3 is made up of 14 amino acids.

This clone was seen a few times. Genes here carry mouse names. The read halts 4 residues ahead of the CDR3 end, with the missing end drawn from the germline J gene. Other DNA sequences of this sample code for an identical CDR3. J is TRBJ1-2 and V is TRBV13-3; 10 bases fit TRBD1. The CDR3 is 15 amino acids. Losses at the gene ends were 3 bases for V and 2 bases for J; bases not matched to a gene: 4. Germline CDR1 is NNHDY and CDR2 is SYVADS. Partial CDR3 DNA: TGTGCCAGCAGTGGGCCGGGACAGGGGAACTCC. The encoded protein is CASSGPGQGNS. The CDR3 reads in full as CASSGPGQGNSDYTF.

In its sample, this clone was seen a few times. Gene names refer to mouse genes. Read coverage stops 4 residues before the CDR3 terminus; the germline J gene supplies the remainder. The V call is TRBV5, the J call TRBJ2-5, with 10 nucleotides matching TRBD2. This CDR3 spans 15 amino acids. Germline values: CDR1 LGHNA, CDR2 YNLKQL (reference sequence). The CDR3 sequence: CASSQVWGGRDTQYF. The covered CDR3 bases are TGTGCCAGCAGCCAAGTCTGGGGGGGCCGGGAC.

This clone was observed a handful of times. Gene names refer to mouse genes. The CDR3 is cut off 4 residues early in the read; its end comes from the germline J gene. V is TRBV13-2 and J is TRBJ2-7; 8 bases fit TRBD2. The germline CDR1 and CDR2 sequences are NNHNN and SYGAGS (reference sequence). The CDR3 spans 14 residues. CDR3 region: CASGDGVGGYEQYF. CDR3 DNA, as far as it was read: TGTGCCAGCGGTGATGGAGTGGGGGGGTAT.

About this clone: The genes and germline here are from mouse. The DNA ends 4 residues before the CDR3 does, and the rest of the CDR3 is filled in from the germline J gene. V is TRBV19 and J is TRBJ1-2, with TRBD1 identical over 7 bases. V dropped 5 bases and J dropped 4; count of bases not matched to a gene: 2. The germline gives CDR1 FNHDT, CDR2 SITEND (reference sequence). This CDR3 has 12 amino acids. The CDR3 DNA, read in part, is TGTGCCAGCAGCTACAGGGGCTCC. Its translation: CASSYRGS. From start to end, the CDR3 is CASSYRGSDYTF.

This clone was counted only a few times. The germline and genes are mouse ones. The read stops 4 residues short of the end of the CDR3; the missing end is completed from the germline J gene. The chain has TRBV29 and TRBJ2-5; 7 bases line up with TRBD1. Germline loops: CDR1 MSHET, CDR2 SYDVDS. The CDR3 runs 14 residues. CDR3 amino acids: CASSLTGAGDTQYF. The sequenced part of the CDR3 DNA is TGTGCTAGCAGTTTAACAGGGGCTGGGGAC.

This clone was counted many times. The limits of the CDR3 on the DNA are not certain, so only TCRdb's listed CDR3 is given. Genes here carry mouse names. The rearrangement uses TRBV23 and TRBJ2-7; the table calls TRBD2, which could not be checked here. Both ends counted, the CDR3 spans 16 residues. Germline assignment: CDR1 KGHTA and CDR2 FQNQQP. CDR3: CAPAVKAGGHSYEQYF.

Comments on this clone: Gene and germline names: mouse. Read sequence stops 4 residues before the CDR3 end, and the germline J gene provides the missing end. This chain connects TRBV19 to TRBJ2-7; 8 bases agree with TRBD2. The CDR3 runs to 15 residues. Germline V gives CDR1 FNHDT, CDR2 SITEND (reference sequence). The CDR3 reads CASSIDWGTTYEQYF. The CDR3 bases that were read are TGTGCCAGCAGTATAGACTGGGGGACCACATAT.

Turning to this clone: Genes and germline come from the mouse. Coverage ceases 4 residues before the CDR3 finishes, and the germline J gene fills in the end. This chain uses TRBV19 with TRBJ2-5, with TRBD1 identical over 11 bases. CDR3 length: 14 amino acids. Germline V gene sequence: CDR1 FNHDT, CDR2 SITEND (reference sequence). Losses at the gene ends were 5 bases for V and 1 base for J; bases not matched to a gene: 0. The CDR3 sequence is CASRDRGHQDTQYF. The CDR3 DNA, read in part, is TGTGCCAGCAGGGACAGGGGGCACCAAGAC.

Comments on this clone: Genes and germline are mouse. Sequencing ends 4 residues short of the CDR3 end; the germline J gene provides the rest. The chain is built from TRBV1 and TRBJ2-3; possible D gene TRBD1, 6 bases. The CDR3 is made up of 16 amino acids. The germline CDR1 and CDR2 sequences are NSQYPW and LRSPGD (reference sequence). Trimming took off 1 base at V and 1 base at J, with 12 bases between the two ends. CDR3 sequence: CTCSAATGKGAETLYF. CDR3 DNA (partial): TGCACCTGCAGTGCAGCTACAGGGAAGGGTGCAGAA.

Turning to this clone: These gene names are mouse names. From the germline J gene comes the end of the CDR3, since the read stops 4 residues before it. The V gene is TRBV19, the J gene TRBJ2-5, with 10 bases fitting TRBD2. Losses at the gene ends were 5 bases for V and 3 bases for J; bases not matched to a gene: 6. Germline assignment: CDR1 FNHDT and CDR2 SITEND (reference sequence). The length of the CDR3 is 15 residues. The sequenced part of the CDR3 DNA is TGTGCCAGCAGCACTTACTGGGGGGGGCAAGAC. Translated: CASSTYWGGQD. In full, the CDR3 reads CASSTYWGGQDTQYF.

Notes on this clone: Germline and genes here are mouse. The read falls 4 residues short of the CDR3 end, and the missing part is taken from the germline J gene. Additional DNA sequences in this sample encode the identical CDR3. The chain uses TRBV5 and TRBJ2-2, with 8 bases matching TRBD2. This CDR3 comprises 16 residues. CDR1 is LGHNA and CDR2 is YNLKQL in the germline V gene (reference sequence). Trimming cost V 4 bases and J 0 bases; bases outside gene matches: 4. CDR3 bases read: TGTGCCAGCAGCCGAACTGGGGGTGCAAACACCGGG. As protein: CASSRTGGANTG. The CDR3, in full, reads CASSRTGGANTGQLYF.

This clone was counted many times. Gene names and germline refer to mouse. The CDR3 sequence: CASSSRDSNYAEQFF. CDR3 DNA (partial): TGTGCTAGCAGTAGCAGGGACAGTAACTATGCT. V gene TRBV17 combines with J gene TRBJ2-1, with 7 bases lining up with TRBD1. The DNA ends 4 residues before the CDR3 does, and the rest of the CDR3 is filled in from the germline J gene. The trim removed 3 bases at V and 0 bases at J, leaving 2 bases unmatched. The CDR3 length is 15 residues. The V gene's germline CDR1 is MNHDT and CDR2 YYDKIL.